The T cell receptor beta chain described here comes from a study of long-term antiretroviral therapy in people with HIV. Findings of the study overall: Participants lacked recorded data on ART adherence, viral resistance or therapy changes. Blood dating 2004 to 2017 may reflect older ART regimens.

Researchers report immunoSEQ v3.0 was run at survey level. Only in-frame clones appear in the TCRdb table, and some are missing; sequencing was by immunoSEQ multiplex PCR. The table shows under 45,000 clones, with 80% to 90% occurring only once. There are a few counts of this clone. What it recognizes is unknown. Germline CDR1 and CDR2: LNHDA and SQIVND (reference sequence). The ends were cut back, 7 bases at V and 4 bases at J, with 13 bases in the middle. The CDR3 contains 13 residues. This specimen was unsorted PBMCs, taken approximately 2.7 years before starting antiretroviral therapy. The origin of this receptor is a woman aged 25 to 45 with HIV. The V call is TRBV19, the J call TRBJ1-2, with a tentative D call TRBD1 (6 bases). This chain's CDR3 is CASTIQGTYGYTF. For the CDR3, the DNA is TGTGCCAGTACCATACAGGGTACCTATGGCTACACCTTC. Looking up the rest from reference TRBV19 and TRBJ1-2 gives the full variable domain: DGGITQSPKYLFRKEGQNVTLSCEQNLNHDAMYWYRQDPGQGLRLIYYSQIVNDFQKGDIAEGYSVSREKKESFPLTVTSAQKNPTAFYLCASTIQGTYGYTFGSGTRLTVV.